These T cell receptor beta chains were read from a single sample in a study of control samples from healthy donors and cancer patients. Profiling relied on immunoSEQ multiplex PCR, and the TCRdb table lists in-frame clones only, not all of them. Of 90,000 to 100,000 clones listed, roughly 83% are singletons. Sequenced input: blood. The receptors come from a woman in her twenties or thirties in good health. Each CDR3 is given with its conserved first and last residue. Fields, in order: clone size, V gene, J gene, D gene, CDR3 protein, CDR3 DNA. A D gene is named only where the DNA matches it firmly. Clone size is stated in some rows and not others, as once, few, many or a class when expanded.

>NA|TRBV12-3/TRBV12-4|TRBJ1-2|NA
CASTPGGYYGYTF
TGTGCCAGCACCCCGGGGGGATACTATGGCTACACCTTC
>NA|TRBV6-6|TRBJ2-1|TRBD2
CASSYRGGDEQFF
TGTGCCAGCAGTTACCGCGGGGGGGATGAGCAGTTCTTC
>once|TRBV4-3|TRBJ2-7|NA
CASSQELGNYEQYF
TGCGCCAGCAGCCAAGAGCTAGGAAACTACGAGCAGTACTTC
>NA|TRBV5-6|TRBJ2-7|TRBD1
CASSSDRVWGLYEQYF
TGTGCCAGCAGCAGCGACAGGGTTTGGGGTCTCTACGAGCAGTACTTC
>NA|TRBV6-2/TRBV6-3|TRBJ1-2|NA
CASSYKYSGGYTF
TGTGCCAGCAGTTACAAATACAGTGGTGGCTACACCTTC
>NA|TRBV6-5|TRBJ2-7|NA
CASIGHQLSYEQYF
TGTGCCAGCATAGGGCACCAGCTCTCCTACGAGCAGTACTTC
>NA|TRBV13|TRBJ1-6|NA
CASSLDVNSPLHF
TGTGCCAGCAGCTTAGACGTGAATTCACCCCTCCACTTT
>NA|TRBV29-1|TRBJ2-2|NA
CSVVIGGRRELFF
TGCAGCGTTGTTATTGGGGGGCGCAGGGAGCTGTTTTTT
>NA|TRBV6-5|TRBJ1-5|NA
CASSTKVSNQPQHF
TGTGCCAGCAGCACCAAGGTTAGCAATCAGCCCCAGCATTTT
>once|TRBV9|TRBJ2-2|NA
CASSASGVTGELFF
TGTGCCAGCAGCGCCTCAGGGGTAACCGGGGAGCTGTTTTTT
>NA|TRBV6-2/TRBV6-3|TRBJ2-3|NA
CASSRSSEGTDTQYF
TGTGCCAGCAGTCGGAGTAGCGAGGGCACAGATACGCAGTATTTT
>NA|TRBV30|TRBJ2-3|NA
CAWSVSWTDTQYF
TGTGCCTGGAGTGTTAGCTGGACAGATACGCAGTATTTT
>NA|TRBV11-2|TRBJ1-4|TRBD1
CASSLRQGASNEKLFF
TGTGCCAGCAGCCTCCGACAGGGGGCGTCTAATGAAAAACTGTTTTTT
>many|TRBV10-3|TRBJ2-2|NA
CAISESANTGELFF
TGTGCCATCAGTGAGTCGGCCAACACCGGGGAGCTGTTTTTT
>NA|TRBV10-2|TRBJ2-7|TRBD1
CASSEYGAGGYEQYF
TGCGCCAGCAGTGAGTATGGGGCAGGGGGATACGAGCAGTACTTC
>NA|TRBV29-1|TRBJ1-2|NA
CSVDGSGGGDGYTF
TGCAGCGTTGATGGGTCTGGGGGCGGCGATGGCTACACCTTC
>NA|TRBV7-8|TRBJ2-3|TRBD2
CASSLAFVTSGGYTDTQYF
TGTGCCAGCAGCTTAGCTTTCGTCACTAGCGGGGGGTACACAGATACGCAGTATTTT
>NA|TRBV19|TRBJ2-1|TRBD2
CASRREAYNEQFF
TGTGCCAGTAGACGGGAGGCCTACAATGAGCAGTTCTTC
>NA|TRBV7-8|TRBJ2-1|TRBD1
CASSPRDRVYNEQFF
TGTGCCAGCAGCCCCCGGGACAGGGTGTACAATGAGCAGTTCTTC
>NA|TRBV9|TRBJ1-2|TRBD1
CASSPTGGRSYGYTF
TGTGCCAGCAGCCCTACAGGGGGCAGGTCCTATGGCTACACCTTC
>NA|TRBV6-2/TRBV6-3|TRBJ2-2|TRBD2
CASSYSGGATGELFF
TGTGCCAGCAGTTATAGCGGGGGGGCCACCGGGGAGCTGTTTTTT
>NA|TRBV6-2/TRBV6-3|TRBJ1-3|TRBD1
CASSRQMGQARNTIYF
TGTGCCAGCAGTCGCCAGATGGGACAGGCCCGGAACACCATATATTTT